Following are 29 T cell receptor beta chains from one sample sequenced in a study of identical twins. TCRdb called the 5' RACE reads again in MiXCR, with one record for every CDR3 protein. The profile covers 1.5 million or so distinct CDR3 sequences, with less than 40% appearing a single time and around 0.3% taken by the ten largest. The sequencing input was cord blood. Receptor source: a newborn girl in good health.

The rearrangement links TRBV6-2 or TRBV6-3 to TRBJ2-5; TRBD2 matches 15 bases. CDR3 length: 16 amino acids. V shed 2 bases and J 11 bases; nucleotides not matched to a gene: 9. In germline, CDR1 is MNHEY, CDR2 SVGEGT. CDR3 nucleotide sequence: TGTGCCAGCAGTTACGGGGGACTAGCGGGAGGCAATGAGCAGTACTTC. Translating gives CASSYGGLAGGNEQYF.

The chain couples TRBV18 to TRBJ1-4, with unresolved D. The germline CDR1 and CDR2 sequences are KGHSH and LQKENI. This CDR3 is built from 16 residues. V was trimmed by 0 bases and J by 8 bases, leaving 16 bases between them. The CDR3 here is CASSPPPFGAKEKLFF. In DNA, the CDR3 is TGTGCCAGCTCACCACCCCCCTTTGGTGCAAAAGAAAAACTGTTTTTT. The whole variable domain, remainder taken from reference TRBV18 and TRBJ1-4, is NAGVMQNPRHLVRRRGQEARLRCSPMKGHSHVYWYRQLPEEGLKFMVYLQKENIIDESGMPKERFSAEFPKEGPSILRIQQVVRGDSAAYFCASSPPPFGAKEKLFFGSGTQLSVL.

This clonotype was detected only a few times. The chain links TRBV4-2 to TRBJ1-3, with a weak D call TRBD1 (6 bases). The CDR3 contains 17 residues. Germline CDR1 reads LGHNA; CDR2 reads YNFKEQ. V shed 1 base and J shed 0 bases, with 13 bases lying between them. The CDR3 bases are TGTGCCAGCAGCCAAGGGGTGACAGGAGACTCTGGAAACACCATATATTTT. This translates into CASSQGVTGDSGNTIYF.

About this clonotype: This clone may be a read error of a much larger clone one base away. J is TRBJ2-3 and V is TRBV24-1; TRBD2 matches 11 bases. From germline, CDR1 is KGHDR and CDR2 SFDVKD. With 7 bases clipped from V and 1 base from J, the junction kept 3 bases outside the gene matches. The CDR3 spans 15 residues. The DNA for the CDR3 is TGTGCCACCAGCTCGGGACTAGCGGGCACAGATACGCAGTATTTT. This encodes CATSSGLAGTDTQYF.

This chain uses TRBV10-3 with TRBJ2-3, with TRBD2 as a possible D gene (6 bases). The V and J ends lost 2 bases and 3 bases respectively, with 12 bases between them. The CDR3 contains 15 residues. CDR1 and CDR2 (germline): ENHRY, SYGVKD. CDR3 residues: CAISEGLAQTDTQYF. The CDR3 bases are TGTGCCATCAGTGAGGGGCTAGCGCAGACAGATACGCAGTATTTT.

The V and J genes are TRBV4-3 and TRBJ2-6; tentative D call: TRBD2 (5 bases). V lost 4 bases and J lost 2, with 15 bases in between. The CDR3 covers 17 residues. Germline V gene sequence: CDR1 LGHNA, CDR2 YSLEER. The DNA for the CDR3 is TGCGCCAGCAGCCCAGCGGCCAACCGTCCTGGGGCCAACGTCCTGACTTTC. Protein: CASSPAANRPGANVLTF.

J is TRBJ2-2 and V is TRBV12-3 or TRBV12-4; D is unresolved. The CDR3 has 14 amino acids. V lost 3 bases, J lost 4 bases, and 9 bases lay in between. CDR3 in DNA: TGTGCCAGCAGTTTGCCCGAACGCACCGGGGAGCTGTTTTTT. This sequence encodes CASSLPERTGELFF.

This clonotype came up many times. The chain couples TRBV20-1 to TRBJ2-4; TRBD1 agrees at 8 bases. The CDR3 runs to 12 residues. Trimming removed 6 bases from V and 7 bases from J; junction bases left unmatched: 5. The germline V gene has CDR1 DFQATT and CDR2 SNEGSKA (reference sequence). Here the CDR3 DNA reads TGCAGTGCCACCGACAGGGGCAACATTCAGTACTTC. Its translation is CSATDRGNIQYF.

This clonotype was seen a handful of times. The chain links TRBV28 to TRBJ2-7, with 10 bases aligning to TRBD2. CDR3 length: 14 amino acids. The germline V gene encodes CDR1 MDHEN and CDR2 SYDVKM. Trimming cost V 7 bases and J 3 bases; bases outside gene matches: 6. CDR3 sequence: CASTRSSGSYEQYF. The CDR3 nucleotides read TGTGCCAGCACCCGTTCTAGCGGGAGCTACGAGCAGTACTTC. Filled out from reference TRBV28 and TRBJ2-7, the complete variable domain reads DVKVTQSSRYLVKRTGEKVFLECVQDMDHENMFWYRQDPGLGLRLIYFSYDVKMKEKGDIPEGYSVSREKKERFSLILESASTNQTSMYLCASTRSSGSYEQYFGPGTRLTVT.

The chain couples TRBV7-9 to TRBJ2-1, with 8 bases that match TRBD1. The better agreement between TRBJ2-7 and the DNA end casts doubt on the J call. Germline V gene lookup returns CDR1 SEHNR and CDR2 FQNEAQ (reference sequence). This CDR3 has 19 residues. The CDR3 nucleotides are TGTGCCAGCAGCTTAATGGGAGGACAGGGACCCTTCTTCCCCAATGAGCAGTACTTC. It translates to CASSLMGGQGPFFPNEQYF.

This clonotype occurred a few times. The chain couples TRBV2 to TRBJ2-7; D uncertain. Deletions cut 2 bases from V and 6 bases from J, with 14 bases between. Germline CDR1 is SNHLY and CDR2 is FYNNEI. This CDR3 is 14 amino acids long. CDR3 sequence reads: CASSESRTPGEQYF. The CDR3 bases are TGTGCCAGCAGTGAATCACGGACGCCGGGCGAGCAGTACTTC. The full variable domain, with the rest looked up from reference TRBV2 and TRBJ2-7, is EPEVTQTPSHQVTQMGQEVILRCVPISNHLYFYWYRQILGQKVEFLVSFYNNEISEKSEIFDDQFSVERPDGSNFTLKIRSTKLEDSAMYFCASSESRTPGEQYFGPGTRLTVT.

The chain uses TRBV20-1 and TRBJ2-7, with TRBD2 matching 11 bases. There are 18 residues in the CDR3. CDR1 and CDR2 (germline): DFQATT, SNEGSKA (reference sequence). V lost 3 bases and J lost 3; bases outside the gene matches: 16. For the CDR3, the DNA is TGCAGTGCTAGTTCCGTAGCGGGAGGGGGTAACCTGTACTACGAGCAGTACTTC. Encoded protein: CSASSVAGGGNLYYEQYF.

V is TRBV6-5 and J is TRBJ2-6; the D is unclear. Germline V CDR1 and CDR2: MNHEY, SVGAGI. This CDR3 comprises 15 residues. The ends were cut back, 5 bases at V and 0 bases at J, with 8 bases in the middle. This CDR3 is CASSPPYSGANVLTF. In nucleotides, the CDR3 is TGTGCCAGCAGTCCCCCTTACTCTGGGGCCAACGTCCTGACTTTC.

This clonotype appeared a few times. This chain connects TRBV11-2 to TRBJ2-7; D is unresolved. The CDR3 loop spans 16 amino acids. Germline CDR1 and CDR2: SGHAT and FQNNGV. Trimming shortened V by 5 bases and J by 2 bases, and 19 bases separated the two germline ends. DNA of the CDR3: TGTGCCAGCAGCCACTTCCGCGGAAGACCCCCCTACGAGCAGTACTTC. This translates into CASSHFRGRPPYEQYF.

Comment on this clonotype: An end of the junction differs from the germline gene, which may be a read error. The chain carries TRBV20-1 and TRBJ1-5, with 10 bases lining up with TRBD1. The CDR3 is 13 residues long. Germline V CDR1 and CDR2: DFQATT, SNEGSKA (reference sequence). CDR3 DNA sequence: TGCAGTGCTCGACAGGGGGCCAATCAGCCCCGGCATTTT. It specifies CSARQGANQPRHF.

This clonotype was counted a few times. The chain has TRBV6-5 and TRBJ2-7; perhaps D is TRBD1 or TRBD2 (5 bases each). V lost 2 bases to trimming and J lost 5 bases, with 13 bases between them. Germline V gene data show CDR1 as MNHEY and CDR2 as SVGAGI. CDR3 length: 14 amino acids. CDR3 sequence: CASSYDFRDHEQYF. In DNA form, the CDR3 reads TGTGCCAGCAGTTACGATTTCAGGGACCACGAGCAGTACTTC.

This clonotype has a handful of counts. This chain links TRBV6-6 with TRBJ2-7; TRBD1 or TRBD2 may be the D gene (5 bases each). V lost 6 bases, J lost 2 bases, and 14 bases lay in between. CDR3 length equals 14 residues. CDR1 is MNHNY and CDR2 is SVGAGI in the germline V gene (reference sequence). The DNA for the CDR3 is TGTGCCAGCAGGTCCAGGGACCTCACCTACGAGCAGTACTTC. It codes for CASRSRDLTYEQYF.

This clonotype was detected a few times. The chain uses TRBV11-2 and TRBJ2-1; 12 bases fit TRBD2. V gave up 5 bases and J gave up 4 bases; unmatched junction bases: 6. The CDR3 spans 16 residues. Germline V gene lookup returns CDR1 SGHAT and CDR2 FQNNGV. The chain's CDR3 is CASSPFLAGGYNEQFF. For the CDR3, the DNA is TGTGCCAGCAGCCCCTTTCTAGCGGGGGGGTACAATGAGCAGTTCTTC.

The J gene is TRBJ1-5, the V gene TRBV12-3 or TRBV12-4; TRBD1 matches 7 bases. Germline trimming cut 2 bases from V and 5 bases from J; bases unmatched to any gene: 6. CDR3 length: 15 amino acids. The CDR3 bases are TGTGCCAGCAGTTTACGGCAGGGGGAGGATCAGCCCCAGCATTTT. Residues: CASSLRQGEDQPQHF.

This chain uses TRBV27 with TRBJ2-1, with TRBD2 matching 10 bases. The CDR3 runs to 16 residues. Per germline, CDR1 MNHEY and CDR2 SMNVEV (reference sequence). V trimming: 6 bases; J trimming: 0 bases; junction bases outside the gene matches: 5. For the CDR3, the DNA is TGTGCCAGCAGCCTTAGCGGGAGGACCTCCTACAATGAGCAGTTCTTC. It is translated as CASSLSGRTSYNEQFF.

The rearrangement uses TRBV21-1 and TRBJ2-3; TRBD2 is the table's D call and was not checked against the DNA. TRBV21-1 is a recognized pseudogene. The CDR3 is 15 amino acids. CDR3 sequence (DNA): TGTGCCAGCAGCAAAGGAGGGAGGGCCACAGATACGCAGTATTTT. As protein: CASSKGGRATDTQYF.

This clonotype was seen a few times. The junction does not match germline at one end; this may be a read error. J is TRBJ2-1 and V is TRBV7-7; a weak D match, TRBD2 (6 bases). The CDR3 covers 14 residues. From germline, CDR1 is SSHAT and CDR2 FNYEAQ (reference sequence). The CDR3 bases are TGTGCTAGCAGCCCGGACTATTCCACCGGTGAGCAGTTCTTC. It specifies CASSPDYSTGEQFF.

The rearrangement joins TRBV5-1 to TRBJ2-1, with D unclear. V was cut by 4 bases and J by 0 bases, with 11 bases left in between. The CDR3 covers 15 residues. Germline V lookup: CDR1 SGHRS, CDR2 YFSETQ. The CDR3 loop is CASSITLDSYNEQFF. The CDR3 region has the DNA TGCGCCAGCAGCATAACCCTGGACTCCTACAATGAGCAGTTCTTC.

The chain has TRBV6-1 and TRBJ2-3, with D tentatively TRBD1 or TRBD2 (6 bases each). CDR3 length: 14 amino acids. Per the germline V gene, CDR1 is MNHNS and CDR2 is SASEGT. Trimming cost V 3 bases and J 9 bases, with 16 bases left between them. In nucleotides, the CDR3 is TGTGCCAGCAGTGAGAGGGGGGCCGGCCCCACGCAGTATTTT. Protein sequence: CASSERGAGPTQYF.

The chain uses TRBV6-5 and TRBJ1-2, with D possibly being TRBD1 (5 bases). Germline values: CDR1 MNHEY, CDR2 SVGAGI. The CDR3 extends over 12 amino acids. V lost 1 base and J lost 8, with 8 bases in between. In nucleotides, the CDR3 is TGTGCCAGCAGTTACTGGGGGGACGGCTACACCTTC. Residues: CASSYWGDGYTF.

This clonotype has just a few counts. V is TRBV12-3 or TRBV12-4 and J is TRBJ2-4, with D possibly being TRBD1 or TRBD2 (5 bases each). CDR3 size: 17 residues. The V end lost 4 bases, the J end lost 2 bases, and 18 bases lay between the germline ends. CDR3 residues: CASSSRGVEVSKNIQYF. For the CDR3, the DNA is TGTGCCAGCAGTTCCCGAGGGGTGGAGGTGTCCAAAAACATTCAGTACTTC.

As regards this clonotype: The junction departs from germline at one end; a sequencing error may be responsible. This CDR3 is CASSGSYSNQPRHF. The CDR3 nucleotides read TGTGCCAGCAGTGGCTCCTATAGCAATCAGCCCCGGCATTTT. The rearrangement links TRBV25-1 to TRBJ1-5, with unresolved D. The CDR3 consists of 14 residues. The germline CDR1 and CDR2 sequences are MGHDK and SYGVNS. Together with reference TRBV25-1 and TRBJ1-5, the CDR3 gives the full variable domain: EADIYQTPRYLVIGTGKKITLECSQTMGHDKMYWYQQDPGMELHLIHYSYGVNSTEKGDLSSESTVSRIRTEHFPLTLESARPSHTSQYLCASSGSYSNQPRHFGDGTRLSIL.

This clonotype has a handful of counts. J is TRBJ2-2 and V is TRBV20-1; TRBD1 aligns across 11 bases. The CDR3 has 17 amino acids. Germline V lookup: CDR1 DFQATT, CDR2 SNEGSKA (reference sequence). V trimming: 0 bases; J trimming: 1 base; junction bases outside the gene matches: 4. CDR3 coding DNA: TGCAGTGCTAGAGATCATGGGACAGGGGGGAACACCGGGGAGCTGTTTTTT. Protein: CSARDHGTGGNTGELFF.

This chain connects TRBV6-7 to TRBJ2-5, with 7 bases matching TRBD2. TRBV6-7 is an open reading frame whose function is uncertain. This CDR3 spans 17 amino acids. V lost 4 bases and J lost 2; bases outside the gene matches: 13. The CDR3 bases are TGTGCCAGCAGTTTCCCTTGCTGCTCTAGCGGTCAAGAGACCCAGTACTTC. Translation: CASSFPCCSSGQETQYF.